The sequence of this T cell receptor (beta chain) was determined in a study of blood T cell repertoires in COVID-19. V dropped 2 bases and J dropped 4; count of bases not matched to a gene: 5. Germline V gene sequence: CDR1 MDHEN, CDR2 SYDVKM. The CDR3 sequence is 15 residues long. Only in-frame clones appear in the TCRdb table, and some are missing; sequencing was by immunoSEQ multiplex PCR. The sample yields around 330,000 clones, around 90% seen once. The TCR originated in a man in his 60s who had recovered from COVID-19. The specimen was PBMCs or T cells enriched from blood (not recorded which). This chain connects TRBV28 to TRBJ2-1, with TRBD1 identical over 7 bases. Here the CDR3 reads CASSLRTGAYNEQFF. In DNA, the CDR3 is TGTGCCAGCAGTTTAAGGACAGGAGCTTACAATGAGCAGTTCTTC.